These T cell receptor beta chains were read from a single sample in a study of PD-1 blockade in classical Hodgkin lymphoma. Clones were sequenced by immunoSEQ multiplex PCR, and TCRdb holds only the in-frame ones, with some missing. Among roughly 50,000 clones listed, 86% were seen once. The specimen comprised peripheral blood mononuclear cells (PBMCs), sampled before the fourth cycle of nivolumab. These receptors originate from a human donor with classical Hodgkin lymphoma. Each CDR3 is given with its conserved first and last residue. The D gene is left open where the match is weak. Rows may omit the clone size; those that give it use once, few, many or a size class.

D	J	V	size	DNA	CDR3
TRBD2	TRBJ2-1	TRBV6-1	NA	TGTGCCAGCAGTCAGACTAGCGGGGGGGCAACGGAGCAGTTCTTC	CASSQTSGGATEQFF
NA	TRBJ2-3	TRBV5-4	NA	TGTGCCAGCAGCCCCCTTGGGGGGCGTCGAGACGCAGATACGCAGTATTTT	CASSPLGGRRDADTQYF
TRBD2	TRBJ2-3	TRBV5-1	NA	TGCGCCAGCAGCGGGACTAGCGGCACAGATACGCAGTATTTT	CASSGTSGTDTQYF
NA	TRBJ1-4	TRBV6-5	NA	TGTGCCAGCAAACACCGGGACTCCTATGAAAAACTGTTTTTT	CASKHRDSYEKLFF
TRBD2	TRBJ2-7	TRBV27	NA	TGTGCCAGCAGTTCCAGACGAATAGCGGGAGTCCTGGACGAGCAGTACTTC	CASSSRRIAGVLDEQYF
TRBD1	TRBJ2-3	TRBV5-1	NA	TGCGCCAGCAGCTTAAACACAGGGGCCACAGATACGCAGTATTTT	CASSLNTGATDTQYF
TRBD1	TRBJ2-5	TRBV19	NA	TGTGCCAGTAGGACCCGGGACAGGGAAGAGACCCAGTACTTC	CASRTRDREETQYF
TRBD1	TRBJ1-3	TRBV9	NA	TGTGCCAGCAGCGCTGGACAGGGGAGAGGAAACACCATATATTTT	CASSAGQGRGNTIYF
NA	TRBJ2-7	TRBV28	NA	TGTGCCAGCAGTTTATTGGTTGGAGGAACCTACGAGCAGTACTTC	CASSLLVGGTYEQYF
NA	TRBJ2-3	TRBV9	NA	TGTGCCAGCGGGTCTAGCACAGATACGCAGTATTTT	CASGSSTDTQYF
NA	TRBJ2-5	TRBV19	once	TGTGCCAGTAGTGCGCTACGTTTAGGGGGCCAAGAGACCCAGTACTTC	CASSALRLGGQETQYF
NA	TRBJ1-5	TRBV27	NA	TGTGCCAGCAGTTGGGACGGCAATCAGCCCCAGCATTTT	CASSWDGNQPQHF
TRBD1	TRBJ1-5	TRBV19	NA	TGTGCCAGTAGTAGGGGTAGGGGACAGGGCAATCAGCCCCAGCATTTT	CASSRGRGQGNQPQHF
NA	TRBJ2-1	TRBV4-1	once	TGCGCCAGCAGCCTGGCAGGACATGAGGATGAGCAGTTCTTC	CASSLAGHEDEQFF
NA	TRBJ1-4	TRBV19	NA	TGTGCCAGTAGTATTGTGGCAGGGAGTGAAAAACTGTTTTTT	CASSIVAGSEKLFF
NA	TRBJ2-1	TRBV28	NA	TGTGCCAGCAGTACCTTTTGGGCTGGTAGGGGGTCCCTTGGCAATGAGCAGTTCTTC	CASSTFWAGRGSLGNEQFF
NA	TRBJ1-1	TRBV10-3	NA	TGTGCCACCCTCCGGGACGGGGGGGTTGGTACTGAAGCTTTCTTT	CATLRDGGVGTEAFF
NA	TRBJ2-7	TRBV29-1	NA	TGCAGCGTCAACCTCGGGACCTACGAGCAGTACTTC	CSVNLGTYEQYF
NA	TRBJ2-7	TRBV28	NA	TGTGCCAGCAGTTTGTTTAGAAACGAGCAGTACTTC	CASSLFRNEQYF
NA	TRBJ2-1	TRBV6-5	NA	TGTGCCAGCAGTTGGCACAATGAGCAGTTCTTC	CASSWHNEQFF
TRBD1	TRBJ2-7	TRBV27	NA	TGTGCCAGCAGCCTGGACAGGGGGAGGAACGAGCAGTACTTC	CASSLDRGRNEQYF
NA	TRBJ2-4	TRBV4-1	NA	TGCGCCAGCAGCCCCCGGACTACCCGGCGGGACATTCAGTACTTC	CASSPRTTRRDIQYF
NA	TRBJ2-6	TRBV7-6	NA	TGTGCCAGCAGCTTTTGGCCGCGCTCTGGGGCCAACGTCCTGACTTTC	CASSFWPRSGANVLTF
NA	TRBJ2-7	TRBV9	once	TGTGCCAGCAGCGCCGGGGGTGAAGGTGAGCAGTACTTC	CASSAGGEGEQYF
NA	TRBJ1-1	TRBV5-6	NA	TGTGCCAGCAGCTTGGCCACGGGGGCGGCGGTCACTGAAGCTTTCTTT	CASSLATGAAVTEAFF
NA	TRBJ2-2	TRBV4-1	NA	TGCGCCAGCAGCCAGGCGGGACAGTCCACCGGGGAGCTGTTTTTT	CASSQAGQSTGELFF
NA	TRBJ2-1	TRBV7-2	NA	TGTGCCAGCAGCTTAGAGGGCTATACCAATGAGCAGTTCTTC	CASSLEGYTNEQFF
TRBD1	TRBJ2-1	TRBV4-3	NA	TGCGCCAGCAGCGGCGGGACAGGGTACAATGAGCAGTTCTTC	CASSGGTGYNEQFF
NA	TRBJ2-3	TRBV2	NA	TGTGCCAGCAATCCGGAGACAGATACGCAGTATTTT	CASNPETDTQYF
NA	TRBJ2-6	TRBV9	NA	TGTGCCAGCAGCGTAGCTGGGGCCAACGTCCTGACTTTC	CASSVAGANVLTF
TRBD2	TRBJ2-3	TRBV7-3	NA	TGTGCCAGCAGCTTAAGGGGGGGACTAGCGGGACCAGAAGATACGCAGTATTTT	CASSLRGGLAGPEDTQYF
TRBD2	TRBJ2-1	TRBV10-3	NA	TGTGCCATCAGGGGAGAGGGCGGGGGGAAGCAGTTCTTC	CAIRGEGGGKQFF
NA	TRBJ2-3	TRBV11-2	once	TGTGCCAGCAGCTTAAGGGGGGCAGATACGCAGTATTTT	CASSLRGADTQYF
NA	TRBJ2-3	TRBV6-1	NA	TGTGCCAGCAGTGAGGAATTAGTCGCAGATACGCAGTATTTT	CASSEELVADTQYF
TRBD2	TRBJ2-4	TRBV9	NA	TGTGCCAGCAGCTTATTAGCGGGAGGGGGTTTAGACATTCAGTACTTC	CASSLLAGGGLDIQYF
NA	TRBJ1-2	TRBV2	NA	TGTGCCAGCAGTATCCGGGACGGCTATGGCTACACCTTC	CASSIRDGYGYTF
TRBD2	TRBJ2-5	TRBV28	NA	TGTGCCAGCAGCTCTCCCTTCAATAGCGGGGGGATTCAAGAGACCCAGTACTTC	CASSSPFNSGGIQETQYF
NA	TRBJ1-2	TRBV18	NA	TGTGCCAGCTCCCCGGACGGAAGCTATGGCTACACCTTC	CASSPDGSYGYTF